Shown below are 4 T cell receptor beta chains from a single sample sequenced in a study of CD8 T cells in ankylosing spondylitis. One entry per CDR3 protein, called by TCRdb with MiXCR from the 5' RACE reads. Of approximately 100,000 distinct CDR3 sequences in the sample, about 8.5% were seen once. Sequenced sample: blood, either unsorted or a sorted T cell fraction (not recorded which). These receptors all come from a male donor with ankylosing spondylitis or in good health (not recorded which).

Comments on this clonotype: Germline is not matched at one junction end, which may reflect a read error. The J gene is TRBJ2-5, the V gene TRBV7-2; D ambiguous. Germline CDR1 reads SGHTA; CDR2 reads FQGNSA. CDR3 length: 13 residues. DNA for the CDR3: TGTGCCAACAGCTTAGAGAGACTAGAGACCCAGTACTTC. Encoded protein: CANSLERLETQYF.

For this clonotype: This may be a read error: a much more frequent sequence differs by one nucleotide. The V call is TRBV4-2, the J call TRBJ1-1, with 9 nucleotides matching TRBD1. Germline V gene lookup returns CDR1 LGHNA and CDR2 YNFKEQ. The CDR3 runs to 17 residues. Written as DNA, the CDR3 is TGTGCCAGCAGCCCACAAGGGGGGACAGGGATGAACACTGAAACTTTCTTT. This codes for CASSPQGGTGMNTETFF.

This clonotype has at least ten counts. The chain is built from TRBV5-1 and TRBJ2-2, with D possibly matching TRBD2 (5 bases). The CDR3 totals 16 residues. Germline loops: CDR1 SGHRS, CDR2 YFSETQ. Trimming stripped 2 bases from V and 1 base from J, with 12 bases between. The CDR3 DNA sequence: TGCGCCAGCAGCTTACAGTTTCGGGAGAACACCGGGGAGCTGTTTTTT. The encoded protein is CASSLQFRENTGELFF.

This clonotype appeared once. A much larger clone lies a single base off, so this may be a read error. The V call is TRBV19, the J call TRBJ2-5, with a possible D match to TRBD1 (5 bases). The CDR3 has 14 amino acids. Per germline, CDR1 LNHDA and CDR2 SQIVND (reference sequence). Here the CDR3 reads CASSIEKGSETQHF. The CDR3 region has the DNA TGTGCCAGTAGTATAGAAAAGGGGTCGGAGACCCAGCACTTC.